This entry concerns a single TCR beta chain. The CDR3 is made up of 13 amino acids. Germline values: CDR1 SGHNT, CDR2 YYREEE (reference sequence). After removal of 6 bases from V and 10 bases from J, the junction contained 4 bases not matched to a gene. The data originate from a study of cytomegalovirus exposure and HLA in healthy donors. Study details: HLA-typed donors contributed 65 million to 85 million unique TCRs, which were held in an early data release.

The PCR had 60 Vbeta and 13 Jbeta primers. Only in-frame clones appear in the TCRdb table, and some are missing; sequencing was by immunoSEQ multiplex PCR. The sample yields about 160,000 clones, approximately 86% seen once. The specimen sequenced was PBMCs. The TCR was taken from a woman between 18 and 29 years old in good health and CMV-seronegative. This chain uses TRBV5-4 with TRBJ1-4; 12 bases agree with TRBD1. CDR3 nucleotides: TGTGCCAGCAAGGGGACAGGGGGCGGAAAACTGTTTTTT. Translation: CASKGTGGGKLFF.